The 29 T cell receptor beta chains listed next were all sequenced from one sample in a study of cytomegalovirus exposure and HLA in healthy donors. PCR employed 60 Vbeta and 13 Jbeta primers. The table came from immunoSEQ multiplex PCR; TCRdb's copy has only in-frame clones and leaves some out. The sample lists roughly 77,000 clones, more than 70% occurring once. Sequenced input: PBMCs. These receptors were obtained from a woman aged 40 to 50 in good health and CMV-seropositive.

V usage is TRBV5-1 and J usage is TRBJ1-3, with D uncertain. CDR3 size: 15 residues. Deletions cut 0 bases from V and 0 bases from J, with 7 bases between. The germline CDR1 and CDR2 sequences are SGHRS and YFSETQ. The CDR3 nucleotides read TGCGCCAGCAGCTTGGGGCGGAACTCTGGAAACACCATATATTTT. Protein: CASSLGRNSGNTIYF. Full variable domain (missing parts from reference TRBV5-1 and TRBJ1-3): KAGVTQTPRYLIKTRGQQVTLSCSPISGHRSVSWYQQTPGQGLQFLFEYFSETQRNKGNFPGRFSGRQFSNSRSEMNVSTLELGDSALYLCASSLGRNSGNTIYFGEGSWLTVV.

The chain carries TRBV29-1 and TRBJ1-3; a weak D match, TRBD1 (5 bases). Germline-derived CDR1 and CDR2 are SQVTM and ANQGSEA. V gave up 4 bases and J gave up 3 bases, with 16 bases separating them. The CDR3 extends over 15 amino acids. The CDR3 bases are TGCAGCGTTGCCCCGGGGGGATTGGGTGGAAACACCATATATTTT. Amino acid sequence: CSVAPGGLGGNTIYF.

The chain couples TRBV5-8 to TRBJ1-2, with D maybe TRBD1 (5 bases). CDR1 is SGHTS, CDR2 YDEGEE, per germline. The CDR3 is 13 amino acids. Trimming took 3 bases from V and 4 from J, leaving 10 bases between them. CDR3 sequence reads: CASSSLDSYGYTF. The CDR3, as DNA: TGTGCCAGCAGCTCGCTAGACAGCTATGGCTACACCTTC. The full variable domain, completed using reference TRBV5-8 and TRBJ1-2, is EAGVTQSPTHLIKTRGQQATLRCSPISGHTSVYWYQQALGLGLQFLLWYDEGEERNRGNFPPRFSGRQFPNYSSELNVNALELEDSALYLCASSSLDSYGYTFGSGTRLTVV.

This chain joins TRBV6-5 and TRBJ2-4; TRBD2 might be the D (6 bases). The germline V and J ends were trimmed by 4 bases and 7 bases, with 14 bases remaining between them. Germline CDR1 and CDR2: MNHEY and SVGAGI. The CDR3 contains 14 residues. The CDR3 here is CASSSRAAGNIQYF. As DNA, the CDR3 is TGTGCCAGCAGTTCAAGGGCCGCGGGGAACATTCAGTACTTC.

This clone has only one observation. The chain uses TRBV29-1 and TRBJ1-5; perhaps TRBD1 as D (6 bases). V was cut by 6 bases and J by 1 base, with 16 bases left in between. The germline V gene has CDR1 SQVTM and CDR2 ANQGSEA. The CDR3 is made up of 15 amino acids. The CDR3 bases are TGCAGCGTCCGTGAAGGGGGGGAGAGCAATCAGCCCCAGCATTTT. It specifies CSVREGGESNQPQHF.

This sequence joins TRBV11-2 and TRBJ2-3, with D possibly matching TRBD2 (6 bases). V lost 5 bases and J lost 2, with 23 bases in between. From germline, CDR1 is SGHAT and CDR2 FQNNGV. The CDR3 runs to 18 residues. The CDR3 coding sequence is TGTGCCAGCAGCGTCACTTTAGGGGACTGGACTTACACAGATACGCAGTATTTT. This gives the protein CASSVTLGDWTYTDTQYF.

This sequence joins TRBV12-5 and TRBJ1-1, with D unclear. The CDR3 extends over 12 amino acids. Germline CDR1 reads LGHNT; CDR2 reads FRNRAP. V shed 5 bases and J shed 10 bases, with 14 bases lying between them. The CDR3 nucleotides are TGTGCTAGTGGTCTTCCACTACGGGGAGCTTTCTTT. Protein product: CASGLPLRGAFF.

J is TRBJ2-2 and V is TRBV9, with TRBD1 matching 7 bases. The V segment lost 0 bases and the J segment 1 base; nucleotides outside the gene matches: 6. Germline V gene data show CDR1 as SGDLS and CDR2 as YYNGEE. The CDR3 has 17 residues. CDR3 protein: CASSVADRTGNTGELFF. CDR3 DNA sequence: TGTGCCAGCAGCGTAGCAGACAGGACAGGGAACACCGGGGAGCTGTTTTTT. Full variable domain (rest looked up from reference TRBV9 and TRBJ2-2): DSGVTQTPKHLITATGQRVTLRCSPRSGDLSVYWYQQSLDQGLQFLIQYYNGEERAKGNILERFSAQQFPDLHSELNLSSLELGDSALYFCASSVADRTGNTGELFFGEGSRLTVL.

The J gene is TRBJ2-3, the V gene TRBV7-7; D is unclear. This CDR3 is 13 amino acids long. With 3 bases removed from V and 6 bases from J, the gap between germline ends came to 10 bases. Per germline, CDR1 SSHAT and CDR2 FNYEAQ (reference sequence). This CDR3 reads CASSLVSEDTQYF. In DNA form, the CDR3 reads TGTGCCAGCAGCTTGGTGAGCGAGGATACGCAGTATTTT.

V gene TRBV2 combines with J gene TRBJ2-2; a weak D match, TRBD2 (7 bases). CDR3 length equals 13 residues. Germline CDR1 is SNHLY and CDR2 is FYNNEI. V shed 7 bases and J shed 4 bases, with 10 bases lying between them. This CDR3 is CASNREGTGELFF. For the CDR3, the DNA is TGTGCCAGCAACAGGGAGGGCACCGGGGAGCTGTTTTTT.

This chain joins TRBV10-3 and TRBJ1-2, with no clear D. This CDR3 comprises 13 residues. Germline CDR1 reads ENHRY; CDR2 reads SYGVKD. Trimming removed 0 bases at V and 8 bases at J, with 10 bases between. DNA of the CDR3: TGTGCCATCAGTGAGTCCTCCGCCGGGGGCTACACCTTC. As protein: CAISESSAGGYTF.

This rearrangement joins TRBV2 to TRBJ2-3; no reliable D call. Per the germline V gene, CDR1 is SNHLY and CDR2 is FYNNEI. V lost 3 bases to trimming and J lost 5 bases, with 9 bases between them. The CDR3 is 13 amino acids. The CDR3 here is CASSEGEQDTQYF. The CDR3 coding sequence is TGTGCCAGCAGTGAGGGCGAGCAAGATACGCAGTATTTT.

This rearrangement joins TRBV6-1 to TRBJ1-1; TRBD1 might be the D (5 bases). The CDR3 runs 13 residues. Germline CDR1 reads MNHNS; CDR2 reads SASEGT. V was pared by 3 bases and J by 11 bases, with 16 bases between. The CDR3 region has the DNA TGTGCCAGCAGTGACGGGGCAGGAGGGACCGCTTTCTTT. Amino acid sequence: CASSDGAGGTAFF.

This chain connects TRBV9 to TRBJ1-1, with D uncertain. This CDR3 contains 15 residues. Germline V gene sequence: CDR1 SGDLS, CDR2 YYNGEE. Trimming pared 2 bases from V and 3 bases from J, leaving 14 bases between. CDR3 nucleotides: TGTGCCAGCAGCGTCGTCCCAGGAATCGACACTGAAGCTTTCTTT. Its translation: CASSVVPGIDTEAFF.

The chain couples TRBV4-1 to TRBJ1-2; no definite D call. Deletions cut 4 bases from V and 5 bases from J, with 14 bases between. CDR1 and CDR2 from the germline V gene are MGHRA and YSYEKL. CDR3 length equals 14 residues. CDR3 nucleotides: TGCGCCAGCAGCCGAGTACCACTCGGTTATGGCTACACCTTC. Translating gives CASSRVPLGYGYTF.

This clone came up once. Here the CDR3 reads CASSPGLAGLGETQYF. The CDR3 bases are TGTGCCAGCAGCCCGGGACTAGCGGGGCTCGGGGAGACCCAGTACTTC. The chain carries TRBV5-6 and TRBJ2-5; 13 nucleotides line up with TRBD2. Unmatched junction bases numbered 8, after V lost 4 bases and J lost 5 bases. CDR1 SGHDT and CDR2 YYEEEE come from the germline V gene. The CDR3 runs 16 residues.

The rearrangement joins TRBV5-1 to TRBJ2-5; tentative D call: TRBD1 (5 bases). V was cut by 0 bases and J by 5 bases, with 14 bases left in between. This CDR3 is 15 amino acids long. Germline values: CDR1 SGHRS, CDR2 YFSETQ. CDR3 sequence (DNA): TGCGCCAGCAGCTTGGGGGGCGCAGGCGAGGAGACCCAGTACTTC. The encoded protein is CASSLGGAGEETQYF.

V is TRBV4-1 and J is TRBJ2-7; TRBD1 matches 9 bases. The CDR3 loop spans 17 amino acids. Per germline, CDR1 MGHRA and CDR2 YSYEKL. The junction had 12 bases not matched to a gene; V was cut back by 6 bases and J by 0 bases. CDR3 amino acids: CASRPANRGPSSYEQYF. For the CDR3, the DNA is TGCGCCAGCAGGCCCGCCAACAGGGGGCCGAGCTCCTACGAGCAGTACTTC.

The rearrangement links TRBV30 to TRBJ2-5; D remains ambiguous. This CDR3 region has 12 residues. Germline CDR1 reads GTSNPN; CDR2 reads SVGIG (reference sequence). V was shortened by 4 bases and J by 2 bases, with 8 bases between the two germline ends. The CDR3 region is CAWTVTQETQYF. The CDR3 DNA sequence: TGTGCCTGGACGGTGACACAAGAGACCCAGTACTTC.

The chain recombines TRBV6-6 with TRBJ2-7, with 10 bases lining up with TRBD1. CDR3 length: 15 residues. V dropped 4 bases and J dropped 8; count of bases not matched to a gene: 11. Germline V gene data show CDR1 as MNHNY and CDR2 as SVGAGI (reference sequence). CDR3 DNA sequence: TGTGCCAGCAGTTCCGGGGACAGGGGTTCATTACAGCAGTACTTC. As protein: CASSSGDRGSLQQYF.

The chain links TRBV19 to TRBJ1-2; 10 nucleotides match TRBD1. Losses at the gene ends were 5 bases for V and 6 bases for J; bases not matched to a gene: 9. Germline CDR1 LNHDA, CDR2 SQIVND (reference sequence). The CDR3 runs 15 residues. In nucleotides, the CDR3 is TGTGCCAGTAGTCCCCGGGACAGGGGAAATCATGGCTACACCTTC. It translates to CASSPRDRGNHGYTF.

The chain employs TRBV7-4 and TRBJ1-5, with D tentatively TRBD1 (6 bases). The germline gives CDR1 SGHVT, CDR2 SQSDAQ. Trimming took off 6 bases at V and 3 bases at J, with 18 bases between the two ends. The CDR3 has 16 residues. CDR3 protein: CASRLGLRDTNQPQHF. The CDR3 DNA sequence: TGTGCCAGCAGGCTCGGACTTCGGGACACCAATCAGCCCCAGCATTTT.

This clone has just a few counts. The rearrangement uses TRBV6-5 and TRBJ2-7; 8 positions agree with TRBD1. V dropped 5 bases and J dropped 6; count of bases not matched to a gene: 3. This CDR3 has 12 residues. Germline V gives CDR1 MNHEY, CDR2 SVGAGI. The CDR3 nucleotides are TGTGCCAGCAGTCCAGGGGGCGGCGAGCAGTACTTC. Residues: CASSPGGGEQYF.

The chain employs TRBV6-6 and TRBJ1-6; D perhaps matches TRBD1 (6 bases). The CDR3 is 14 residues long. Germline V gene sequence: CDR1 MNHNY, CDR2 SVGAGI (reference sequence). V dropped 7 bases and J dropped 5 bases, with 12 bases sitting between them. The CDR3 region has the DNA TGTGCCAGCAACATGCAGGGGAATAATTCACCCCTCCACTTT. Translated, it gives CASNMQGNNSPLHF.

The CDR3 nucleotides read TGTGCCAGCAGTTTGGACAGGGGGCTGGAGGGCTACACCTTC. As protein: CASSLDRGLEGYTF. This sequence joins TRBV27 and TRBJ1-2; TRBD1 aligns across 11 bases. Germline V lookup: CDR1 MNHEY, CDR2 SMNVEV (reference sequence). The V gene end was trimmed by 3 bases and the J gene end by 8 bases; junction bases not matched to a gene: 5. The CDR3 loop spans 14 amino acids.

Here the CDR3 DNA reads TGTGCCATCAGTGAGCCGGGACAGGGGGGGGACACTGAAGCTTTCTTT. The encoded protein is CAISEPGQGGDTEAFF. This sequence joins TRBV10-3 and TRBJ1-1; TRBD1 aligns across 11 bases. Trimming removed 2 bases from V and 3 bases from J; junction bases left unmatched: 5. The germline V gene has CDR1 ENHRY and CDR2 SYGVKD. There are 16 residues in the CDR3.

The chain links TRBV15 to TRBJ1-5; no reliable D call. V lost 8 bases and J lost 3, with 29 bases in between. The CDR3 consists of 19 residues. Germline loops: CDR1 LNHNV, CDR2 YYDKDF (reference sequence). The CDR3 nucleotides read TGTGCCACCTTAGTCTACTCTGACTCTCCTCTAAACCCCAATCAGCCCCAGCATTTT. It encodes CATLVYSDSPLNPNQPQHF.

As regards this clone: The identical CDR3 is also encoded by other nucleotide sequences in the sample. The chain is built from TRBV6-1 and TRBJ1-1; 8 bases fit TRBD1. Germline trimming cut 4 bases from V and 10 bases from J; bases unmatched to any gene: 8. The CDR3 consists of 13 residues. CDR1 and CDR2 from the germline V gene are MNHNS and SASEGT. CDR3 residues: CASSGERQGRAFF. The CDR3 DNA follows: TGTGCCAGCAGTGGAGAACGACAGGGGAGAGCTTTCTTT.

This chain links TRBV11-3 with TRBJ2-5; weak D call: TRBD2 (5 bases). The tail of the sequence fits TRBJ2-7 better, so the J call may be wrong. Germline CDR1 and CDR2: SGHNT and YENEEA. The CDR3 covers 15 residues. The CDR3: CASSLVAGSSYEQYF. In DNA, the CDR3 is TGTGCCAGCAGCTTAGTGGCGGGCAGCTCCTACGAGCAGTACTTC.